This TCR beta chain came from a study of CXCR3-negative and CXCR3-positive naive CD8 T cells. Overall study context: Overall TRB read output was about 140 million, and each library contained about 1.5 +/- 0.3 million reads. Whole-study results and caveats: In CXCR3-positive naive cells, the TRB CDR3s were more hydrophobic than in CXCR3-negative naive cells. Comparably high diversity marked both naive subsets, whereas memory CD8+ cells had much lower diversity.

Sorting was done in triplicate for each CD8+ T cell subset (under 330,000 cells each). The naive CD8+ gate required CD45RO-CCR7+CD27+CD95- phenotype. Libraries of TRB cDNA were made by 5' RACE and carried UMIs. TCRdb re-called the 5' RACE reads, yielding one record per CDR3 amino acid sequence without DNA. The sample totals 130,000 to 150,000 distinct CDR3 sequences; its top ten clones hold approximately 0.28%. About this clonotype itself: The antigen remains undetermined.

CDR3 length: 14 residues. Looked up from germline, CDR1 is SGHRS and CDR2 is YFSETQ. The clonotype was recovered from a human donor in good health. Some clones in this sample may be carry-over from other donors' samples. The source material was naive CXCR3+ CD8+ T cells from blood. The subset here: CD45RO-CCR7+CD27+CD95- naive CD8+ T cells expressing CXCR3 (TNR3+). The chain employs TRBV5-1 and TRBJ2-1; TCRdb gives TRBD1 as the D gene, but with no DNA this cannot be confirmed. The CDR3 loop is CATSRGTGTYEQFF.